These 3 T cell receptor beta chains came from one sample sequenced in a study of T cells in localized non-small cell lung cancer. Libraries were prepared by immunoSEQ multiplex PCR; TCRdb keeps only in-frame clonotypes and omits some of them. This sample has about 2,200 clones, with about 30% found just once. The sample in question was normal lung tissue next to the tumor, obtained before any cancer treatment. The receptors stem from a man between 40 and 75 years old with stage I lung adenocarcinoma.

This clone turned up a few times. The chain is built from TRBV30 and TRBJ2-3; possibly TRBD1 or TRBD2 for D (5 bases each). The germline V and J ends were trimmed by 5 bases and 0 bases, with 12 bases remaining between them. In germline, CDR1 is GTSNPN, CDR2 SVGIG (reference sequence). The CDR3 consists of 14 residues. The chain's CDR3 is CAWGDGTSTDTQYF. Written as DNA, the CDR3 is TGTGCCTGGGGGGACGGGACGAGCACAGATACGCAGTATTTT.

Relative to its sample, this clone is large. This rearrangement joins TRBV19 to TRBJ2-3, with D perhaps matching TRBD1 or TRBD2 (5 bases each). The CDR3 consists of 13 residues. Trimming took off 6 bases at V and 6 bases at J, with 13 bases between the two ends. CDR1 LNHDA and CDR2 SQIVND come from the germline V gene (reference sequence). CDR3 region: CASRTHWGDTQYF. The DNA of the CDR3 is TGTGCCAGTAGGACCCATTGGGGGGATACGCAGTATTTT.

Only a few counts were recorded for this clone. The chain links TRBV28 to TRBJ1-1; D gene ambiguous. Germline V gives CDR1 MDHEN, CDR2 SYDVKM. Trimming shortened V by 6 bases and J by 4 bases, and 15 bases separated the two germline ends. CDR3 length equals 14 residues. CDR3 bases: TGTGCCAGCAGCCCCGCCGGAGGATTCACTGAAGCTTTCTTT. Encoded protein: CASSPAGGFTEAFF.